Reported below is one T cell receptor beta chain. Its antigen remains unidentified. V was pared by 2 bases and J by 3 bases, with 12 bases of the junction left unmatched. Germline loops: CDR1 SGHTA, CDR2 FQGNSA. This CDR3 contains 17 residues. The PCR used 60 Vbeta and 13 Jbeta primers. In the study's own analysis: Later analysis identified 65 million to 80 million unique TCR beta chains, roughly 11 million shared. The data were produced by immunoSEQ multiplex PCR, yet TCRdb's version contains in-frame clones alone and is incomplete. The DNA gave D and trimming, while V, J and clone size come from that table. The sample records 150,000 to 200,000 clones, about 77% being singletons. This specimen belongs to a study of cytomegalovirus exposure and HLA in healthy donors. Turning to the study itself: For the approximately 410 genotyped donors, 65% to 90% fell within the Caucasian-associated ancestry cluster. Overall study findings and caveats: Many donors shared some public TCRs, even though most TCR sequences were rare. One cluster of highly shared sequence variants probably arose as a sequencing artifact.

The chain is built from TRBV7-2 and TRBJ2-7, with 8 bases identical to TRBD2. The receptor's source is a woman aged 25 to 39 in good health and CMV-seropositive. The sequenced sample was PBMCs. The CDR3, as DNA: TGTGCCAGCAGCTTACTCCGGGGGGGTCGAAGGGGCTACGAGCAGTACTTC. Translated: CASSLLRGGRRGYEQYF.